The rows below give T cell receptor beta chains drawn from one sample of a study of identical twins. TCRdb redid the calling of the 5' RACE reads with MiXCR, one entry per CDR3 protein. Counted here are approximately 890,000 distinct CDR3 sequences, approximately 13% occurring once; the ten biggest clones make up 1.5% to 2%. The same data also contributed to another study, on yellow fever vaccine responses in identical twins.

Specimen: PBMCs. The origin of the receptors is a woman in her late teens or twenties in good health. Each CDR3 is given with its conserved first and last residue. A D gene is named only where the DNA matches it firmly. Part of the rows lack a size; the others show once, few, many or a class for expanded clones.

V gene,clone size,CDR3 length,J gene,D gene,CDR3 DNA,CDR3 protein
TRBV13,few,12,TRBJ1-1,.,TGTGCCAGCAGCTTCACCTTAACTGAAGCTTTCTTT,CASSFTLTEAFF
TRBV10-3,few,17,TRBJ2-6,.,TGTGCCATCACCGAGGAGGGACAGATCTCTGGGGCCAACGTCCTGACTTTC,CAITEEGQISGANVLTF
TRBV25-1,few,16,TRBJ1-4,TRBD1,TGTGCCAGCAGTGAATCGGGCCAGGGGGCTATCAGAAAACTGTTTTTT,CASSESGQGAIRKLFF
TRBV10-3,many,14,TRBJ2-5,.,TGTGCCATCAGTCAGTCGGGACAACGGGAGACCCAGTACTTC,CAISQSGQRETQYF
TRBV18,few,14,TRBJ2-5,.,TGTGCCAGCTCACGTCGTATACGCACAGAGACCCAGTACTTC,CASSRRIRTETQYF
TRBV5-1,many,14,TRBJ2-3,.,TGCGCCAGCAGCTTGGCCAGTCCCCGAGATACGCAGTATTTT,CASSLASPRDTQYF
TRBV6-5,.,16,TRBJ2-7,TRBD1,TGTGCCAGCAGTTACTCCCCCGGACAGGCAAACTACGAGCAGTACTTC,CASSYSPGQANYEQYF
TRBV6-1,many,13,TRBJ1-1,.,TGTGCCAGCACCCGAACCGCAGGGACTGAAGCTTTCTTT,CASTRTAGTEAFF
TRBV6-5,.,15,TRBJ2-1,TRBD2,TGTGCCAGCAGTTCCCTAGCGGGGGGTAGTCATGAGCAGTTCTTC,CASSSLAGGSHEQFF
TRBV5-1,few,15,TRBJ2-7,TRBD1,TGCGCCAGCAGCTCTTGGACAGGAAATTCCTACGAGCAGTACTTC,CASSSWTGNSYEQYF
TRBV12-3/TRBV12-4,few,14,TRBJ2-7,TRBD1,TGTGCCAGCACATTTGGGACAGAGTCCTACGAGCAGTACTTC,CASTFGTESYEQYF
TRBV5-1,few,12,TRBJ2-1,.,TGCGCCAGCAGCCCTGGAACTCCTAACCAGTTCTTC,CASSPGTPNQFF
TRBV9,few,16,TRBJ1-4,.,TGTGCCAGCAGCCCCACTGTTGGGGGGGGAGGTGAAAAACTGTTTTTT,CASSPTVGGGGEKLFF
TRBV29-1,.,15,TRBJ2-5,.,TGCAGCGTTGATACCTCGGGCAGGGCTTTGGAGACCCAGTACTTC,CSVDTSGRALETQYF
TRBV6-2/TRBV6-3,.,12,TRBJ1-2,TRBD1,TGTGCCACGGGACAGGGAAACTATGGCTACACCTTC,CATGQGNYGYTF
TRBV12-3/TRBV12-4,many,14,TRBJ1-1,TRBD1,TGTGCCAGCAGTCCGACCAGGGGGCCCGCTGAAGCTTTCTTT,CASSPTRGPAEAFF
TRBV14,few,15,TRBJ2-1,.,TGTGCCAGCAGCCACAAGAGGGACCCGGCGCGCGAGCAGTTCTTC,CASSHKRDPAREQFF
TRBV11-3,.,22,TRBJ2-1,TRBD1,TGTGCCAGCAGCTTAGTAATTCTGATTCCGGGACAGCCTGACCACTCTTACAATGAGCAGTTCTTC,CASSLVILIPGQPDHSYNEQFF
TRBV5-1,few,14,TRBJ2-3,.,TGCGCCAGCAGCTTGGACAGGACGGGAGATACGCAGTATTTT,CASSLDRTGDTQYF
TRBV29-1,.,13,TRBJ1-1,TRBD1,TGCAGCGTTGAGAAGGGGGCTTACACTGAAGCTTTCTTT,CSVEKGAYTEAFF
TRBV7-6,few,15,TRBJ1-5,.,TGTGCCAGCAGCTTAGTTGAGGGAGGCGGACAGCCCCAGCATTTT,CASSLVEGGGQPQHF
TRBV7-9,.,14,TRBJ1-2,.,TGTGCCAGCAGCTTAGTTTCGAGGGTGAGCGGCTACACCTTC,CASSLVSRVSGYTF
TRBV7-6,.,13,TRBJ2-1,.,TGTGCCAGCAGCGCAATATTGTACAATGAGCAGTTCTTC,CASSAILYNEQFF
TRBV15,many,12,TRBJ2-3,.,TGTGCCACCAGCAGAGACAAAGATACGCAGTATTTT,CATSRDKDTQYF
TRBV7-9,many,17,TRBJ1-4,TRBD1,TGTGCCAGCAGCCCCCCGGGACAGGGGTTGGCTAATGAAAAACTGTTTTTT,CASSPPGQGLANEKLFF
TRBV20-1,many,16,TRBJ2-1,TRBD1,TGCAGTGCTAGAGATACTGGACAGGCGAGTTACAATGAGCAGTTCTTC,CSARDTGQASYNEQFF
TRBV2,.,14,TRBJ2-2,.,TGTGCCAGCAGTCAGGGTAGACTCACCGGGGAGCTGTTTTTT,CASSQGRLTGELFF
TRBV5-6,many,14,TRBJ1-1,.,TGTGCCAGCAGCTTGGTGGCAGGTTACACTGAAGCTTTCTTT,CASSLVAGYTEAFF
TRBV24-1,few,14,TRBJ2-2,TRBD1,TGTGCCACCTGGGGACAGGGAGGGACCGGGGAGCTGTTTTTT,CATWGQGGTGELFF
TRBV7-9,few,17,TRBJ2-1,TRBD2,TGTGCCAGCAGCTCGACTAGCGGGGCGATCCACTACAATGAGCAGTTCTTC,CASSSTSGAIHYNEQFF
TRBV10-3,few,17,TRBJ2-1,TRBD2,TGTGCCATCAGTGAGTCCACTAGCGGGGGGAGATACAATGAGCAGTTCTTC,CAISESTSGGRYNEQFF
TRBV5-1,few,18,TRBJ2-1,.,TGCGCCAGCAGCTTGGTGAGGGCAGACAGACGAACTAACAATGAGCAGTTCTTC,CASSLVRADRRTNNEQFF
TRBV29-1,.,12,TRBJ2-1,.,TGCAGCGGAAAGGGACCTAACAATGAGAAGTTCTTC,CSGKGPNNEKFF